The next 7 T cell receptor beta chains were all read from a single sample in a study of shared clonotypes between healthy human individuals. The data were produced by immunoSEQ multiplex PCR, yet TCRdb's version contains in-frame clones alone and is incomplete. The sample has 2 million to 2.5 million clones, approximately 94% seen once. The sample comprised naive CD4+ T cells sorted from blood. Subset noted: CD45RA+ positively selected. The receptors were sampled from a young man in good health.

In its sample, this clone was seen once. This rearrangement joins TRBV6-6 to TRBJ1-3; 10 bases align to TRBD1. V lost 6 bases to trimming and J lost 4 bases; unmatched junction nucleotides: 6. The CDR3 loop spans 15 amino acids. Germline V gene lookup returns CDR1 MNHNY and CDR2 SVGAGI (reference sequence). This CDR3 reads CASRSETGGGNTIYF. CDR3 DNA sequence: TGTGCCAGCAGGTCTGAGACAGGGGGCGGAAACACCATATATTTT.

This clone was counted once. The rearrangement links TRBV7-2 to TRBJ2-7; D is perhaps TRBD2 (6 bases). The length of the CDR3 is 13 residues. The germline V gene encodes CDR1 SGHTA and CDR2 FQGNSA. The V and J ends lost 1 base and 9 bases respectively, with 13 bases between them. DNA for the CDR3: TGTGCCAGCAGCTTAGGGGCTAGCGCGACGCAGTACTTC. This encodes CASSLGASATQYF.

This rearrangement joins TRBV6-1 to TRBJ2-3; the match to TRBD2 covers 7 bases. The CDR3 is 19 amino acids. V lost 2 bases and J lost 4; bases outside the gene matches: 18. Germline lookup yields CDR1 MNHNS and CDR2 SASEGT. CDR3 amino acids: CASSERLPAGVMRPDTQYF. As DNA, the CDR3 is TGTGCCAGCAGTGAAAGGCTCCCGGCGGGAGTTATGAGACCAGATACGCAGTATTTT.

The chain is built from TRBV27 and TRBJ2-1; possible D gene TRBD2, 5 bases. V was cut by 6 bases and J by 3 bases, with 15 bases left in between. This CDR3 is built from 15 residues. Germline values: CDR1 MNHEY, CDR2 SMNVEV (reference sequence). This CDR3 reads CASSHGGSYYNEQFF. CDR3 DNA: TGTGCCAGCAGCCACGGAGGTAGTTACTACAATGAGCAGTTCTTC.

The V gene is TRBV28, the J gene TRBJ2-5; 9 bases fit TRBD2. V trimming: 9 bases; J trimming: 9 bases; junction bases outside the gene matches: 14. Germline V lookup: CDR1 MDHEN, CDR2 SYDVKM. The CDR3 is 14 residues long. The CDR3 DNA reads as TGTGCCAGTACCAAAGTGGCAGCGGGGGGATCCCAGTACTTC. Translation: CASTKVAAGGSQYF.

This clone came up once. The CDR3 region has the DNA TGTGCCAGCAGTGCAAAGCCCTCGGGGGGAGCACCAACGAATGAGCAGTTCTTC. This gives the protein CASSAKPSGGAPTNEQFF. V and J are TRBV6-1 and TRBJ2-1, with 7 positions matching TRBD2. Per the germline V gene, CDR1 is MNHNS and CDR2 is SASEGT. The CDR3 is 18 amino acids. Unmatched junction bases numbered 19, after V lost 4 bases and J lost 7 bases.

This chain links TRBV10-3 with TRBJ2-1; a possible D gene is TRBD2 (5 bases). Germline V gives CDR1 ENHRY, CDR2 SYGVKD. The CDR3 runs to 15 residues. Trimming shortened V by 0 bases and J by 5 bases, and 11 bases separated the two germline ends. The CDR3 protein is CAISESPSGNNEQFF. The CDR3 DNA is TGTGCCATCAGTGAGTCACCGAGCGGAAACAATGAGCAGTTCTTC.